What follows are 20 T cell receptor beta chains derived from one specimen sequenced in a study of blood T cell repertoires in COVID-19. The repertoire was sequenced with immunoSEQ multiplex PCR; TCRdb's copy has only in-frame clones and lacks some. The sample contains tens of thousands of clones, over 75% of which appear only once. Sequencing was performed on peripheral blood. The receptors come from a woman aged 55-70 years with acute or convalescent COVID-19.

The chain couples TRBV25-1 to TRBJ2-1; 7 positions agree with TRBD1. The CDR3 totals 14 residues. Germline CDR1 MGHDK, CDR2 SYGVNS. V lost 7 bases and J lost 0; bases outside the gene matches: 3. The CDR3 spells CASKGQSSYNEQFF. The CDR3 coding sequence is TGTGCCAGCAAGGGACAGAGCTCCTACAATGAGCAGTTCTTC.

The chain recombines TRBV19 with TRBJ2-2; TRBD1 matches at 8 bases. The V gene's germline CDR1 is LNHDA and CDR2 SQIVND (reference sequence). The CDR3 runs 15 residues. The junction had 9 bases not matched to a gene; V was cut back by 8 bases and J by 4 bases. The CDR3 region is CASRLDRGSTGELFF. The CDR3 DNA is TGTGCCAGTCGGCTTGACAGGGGAAGCACCGGGGAGCTGTTTTTT.

The CDR3 loop reads CASSQDTSRDIQYF. The CDR3 coding sequence is TGCGCCAGCAGCCAAGATACTAGCAGGGACATTCAGTACTTC. The gene calls are TRBV4-1 and TRBJ2-4, with a possible D match to TRBD2 (6 bases). The CDR3 has 14 amino acids. Germline V gives CDR1 MGHRA, CDR2 YSYEKL. The germline V and J ends were trimmed by 0 bases and 8 bases, with 11 bases remaining between them.

The chain employs TRBV2 and TRBJ1-6, with D uncertain. Germline V gene sequence: CDR1 SNHLY, CDR2 FYNNEI. V was trimmed by 4 bases and J by 5 bases, leaving 15 bases between them. This CDR3 comprises 16 residues. The CDR3 loop reads CASSAQISDNNSPLHF. The DNA of the CDR3 is TGTGCCAGCAGTGCCCAAATCAGCGATAATAATTCACCCCTCCACTTT.

This CDR3 reads CASRGTGWNSPLHF. The CDR3 coding sequence is TGTGCCAGCAGGGGGACAGGGTGGAATTCACCCCTCCACTTT. V usage is TRBV6-5 and J usage is TRBJ1-6; 9 nucleotides agree with TRBD1. Trimming cost V 6 bases and J 7 bases; bases outside gene matches: 4. Per the germline V gene, CDR1 is MNHEY and CDR2 is SVGAGI. This CDR3 has 14 residues.

The genes are TRBV11-2 and TRBJ2-3; 8 bases line up with TRBD2. With V trimmed by 3 bases and J by 3 bases, 8 bases remained unmatched. The CDR3 has 16 residues. CDR1 is SGHAT and CDR2 is FQNNGV in the germline V gene. The CDR3 nucleotides read TGTGCCAGCAGCTTCAGCGGGGGCGCGGGGACAGATACGCAGTATTTT. It codes for CASSFSGGAGTDTQYF.

The V call is TRBV18, the J call TRBJ2-2; 8 bases are a match to TRBD2. CDR1 and CDR2 from the germline V gene are KGHSH and LQKENI. V shed 1 base, J shed 0 bases, and the junction held 7 bases outside the gene matches. CDR3 length: 18 amino acids. CDR3: CASSPLSGGGANTGELFF. CDR3 nucleotide sequence: TGTGCCAGCTCACCACTAAGCGGGGGCGGCGCGAACACCGGGGAGCTGTTTTTT.

This clone occurred a few times. Other DNA sequences in this sample translate to the same CDR3. This sequence joins TRBV18 and TRBJ1-2; 8 bases are a match to TRBD1. CDR3 length equals 14 residues. CDR1 and CDR2 from the germline V gene are KGHSH and LQKENI. J lost 4 bases, V lost 6 bases, and 7 bases had no gene match. The CDR3 reads CASSPEDRAYGYTF. The CDR3 DNA sequence: TGTGCCAGCTCCCCAGAGGACAGGGCCTATGGCTACACCTTC.

The count of this clone is one. The V and J genes are TRBV4-3 and TRBJ1-4; D is perhaps TRBD1 (5 bases). Looked up from germline, CDR1 is LGHNA and CDR2 is YSLEER. This CDR3 contains 15 residues. V was clipped by 7 bases and J by 5 bases, with 17 bases between them. The CDR3 DNA reads as TGCGCCAGCAATTCTGGTGGGGCAGCGAATGAAAAACTGTTTTTT. Its protein product is CASNSGGAANEKLFF.

V is TRBV4-2 and J is TRBJ2-3; D not certain. The germline gives CDR1 LGHNA, CDR2 YNFKEQ. V was shortened by 1 base and J by 6 bases, with 8 bases between the two germline ends. This CDR3 has 13 amino acids. The CDR3 nucleotides are TGTGCCAGCAGCCAAGGACTCCCGGATACGCAGTATTTT. Its translation: CASSQGLPDTQYF.

The chain is built from TRBV28 and TRBJ1-6; D remains unclear. The V gene's germline CDR1 is MDHEN and CDR2 SYDVKM. The CDR3 loop spans 13 amino acids. V was pared by 8 bases and J by 10 bases, with 15 bases between. CDR3 protein: CASGPVHRSPLHF. DNA for the CDR3: TGTGCCAGCGGGCCGGTCCATAGGTCACCCCTCCACTTT. The full variable domain, its missing parts supplied by reference TRBV28 and TRBJ1-6, is DVKVTQSSRYLVKRTGEKVFLECVQDMDHENMFWYRQDPGLGLRLIYFSYDVKMKEKGDIPEGYSVSREKKERFSLILESASTNQTSMYLCASGPVHRSPLHFGNGTRLTVT.

The chain links TRBV5-1 to TRBJ2-5; D gene unclear. This CDR3 is 15 amino acids long. CDR1 is SGHRS, CDR2 YFSETQ, per germline. V was cut by 0 bases and J by 0 bases, with 9 bases left in between. The DNA for the CDR3 is TGCGCCAGCAGCTTGGGACAAATCTACCAAGAGACCCAGTACTTC. The encoded protein is CASSLGQIYQETQYF.

The rearrangement links TRBV28 to TRBJ1-2; D unresolved. Trimming took 5 bases from V and 2 from J, leaving 9 bases between them. The CDR3 is 13 amino acids. Germline V gene data show CDR1 as MDHEN and CDR2 as SYDVKM. The DNA for the CDR3 is TGTGCCAGCAGTAGTTACATAAACTATGGCTACACCTTC. Protein sequence: CASSSYINYGYTF.

The V gene is TRBV6-5, the J gene TRBJ1-5, with 9 bases matching TRBD1. The trim removed 2 bases at V and 4 bases at J, leaving 6 bases unmatched. Germline-derived CDR1 and CDR2 are MNHEY and SVGAGI. This CDR3 spans 16 amino acids. Written as DNA, the CDR3 is TGTGCCAGCAGTTACCCTGGGACAGGGACTAATCAGCCCCAGCATTTT. It encodes CASSYPGTGTNQPQHF.

This clone was observed a few times. This chain joins TRBV19 and TRBJ2-1, with D perhaps TRBD2 (6 bases). This CDR3 is 19 amino acids long. Germline CDR1 is LNHDA and CDR2 is SQIVND (reference sequence). V lost 0 bases, J lost 0 bases, and 18 bases lay in between. Here the CDR3 DNA reads TGTGCCAGTAGTATAGATGGGGGACGGGGACTGAGCTCCTACAATGAGCAGTTCTTC. As protein: CASSIDGGRGLSSYNEQFF.

The chain has TRBV4-2 and TRBJ1-5; D not resolved. The CDR3 is 13 residues long. Germline loops: CDR1 LGHNA, CDR2 YNFKEQ. V was cut by 1 base and J by 7 bases, with 8 bases left in between. Here the CDR3 DNA reads TGTGCCAGCAGCCAAGTTCTCGAGCAGCCCCAGCATTTT. It translates to CASSQVLEQPQHF.

The J gene is TRBJ2-2, the V gene TRBV24-1; D ambiguous. Germline CDR1 reads KGHDR; CDR2 reads SFDVKD. V was pared by 9 bases and J by 0 bases, with 10 bases between. The CDR3 totals 14 residues. This CDR3 is CATSPGPNTGELFF. In nucleotides, the CDR3 is TGTGCCACCTCGCCCGGTCCGAACACCGGGGAGCTGTTTTTT.

The V and J genes are TRBV5-1 and TRBJ1-4; 7 positions match TRBD1. V lost 5 bases to trimming and J lost 4 bases; unmatched junction nucleotides: 8. Germline-derived CDR1 and CDR2 are SGHRS and YFSETQ. The CDR3 has 15 residues. CDR3: CASSPRDSINEKLFF. In DNA, the CDR3 is TGCGCCAGCAGTCCGCGGGACAGCATTAATGAAAAACTGTTTTTT.

This chain uses TRBV9 with TRBJ2-1; TRBD2 matches at 7 bases. Germline CDR1 is SGDLS and CDR2 is YYNGEE. The length of the CDR3 is 17 residues. V lost 3 bases, J lost 0 bases, and 9 bases stayed unmatched. This CDR3 reads CASSASLAASSYNEQFF. The CDR3 nucleotides are TGTGCCAGCAGCGCTTCCCTAGCGGCGAGCTCCTACAATGAGCAGTTCTTC.

The V gene is TRBV4-2, the J gene TRBJ1-2; D is possibly TRBD1 (6 bases). V was clipped by 0 bases and J by 3 bases, with 20 bases between them. This CDR3 spans 18 amino acids. Germline assignment: CDR1 LGHNA and CDR2 YNFKEQ. The DNA of the CDR3 is TGTGCCAGCAGCCAAGATCGCCGGGGGGCCCTTAACCACTATGGCTACACCTTC. Protein: CASSQDRRGALNHYGYTF.